The 27 T cell receptor beta chains listed next were all sequenced from one sample in a study of response to subunit inactivated influenza vaccine. From the RT-PCR reads, TCRdb called clonotypes with MiXCR, one entry per CDR3 protein. The table lists 530,000 or so distinct CDR3 sequences, 12% to 15% of them singletons. The source material was PBMCs from blood, sampled approximately 12 days after vaccination. All receptors derive from a man between 50 and 59 years old who received an inactivated influenza vaccine.

This clonotype was picked up a small number of times. This sequence joins TRBV4-3 and TRBJ2-1; the D is unclear. The CDR3 consists of 16 residues. The germline V gene encodes CDR1 LGHNA and CDR2 YSLEER. The V end lost 0 bases, the J end lost 4 bases, and 13 bases lay between the germline ends. The DNA for the CDR3 is TGCGCCAGCAGCCAAGATCCCAGGCTACTATACAATGAGCAGTTCTTC. Amino acids: CASSQDPRLLYNEQFF.

The table lists this clonotype with many counts. This chain uses TRBV7-9 with TRBJ2-4; D may be TRBD2 (5 bases). This CDR3 contains 14 residues. V shed 1 base and J shed 8 bases, with 12 bases lying between them. The germline CDR1 and CDR2 sequences are SEHNR and FQNEAQ (reference sequence). CDR3 amino acids: CASSLGQVGDIQYF. CDR3 sequence (DNA): TGTGCCAGCAGCTTAGGGCAGGTGGGAGACATTCAGTACTTC. The entire variable domain, with the rest obtained from reference TRBV7-9 and TRBJ2-4, is as follows: DTGVSQNPRHKITKRGQNVTFRCDPISEHNRLYWYRQTLGQGPEFLTYFQNEAQLEKSRLLSDRFSAERPKGSFSTLEIQRTEQGDSAMYLCASSLGQVGDIQYFGAGTRLSVL.

This clonotype was picked up many times. The V and J genes are TRBV18 and TRBJ2-5, with D unclear. From germline, CDR1 is KGHSH and CDR2 LQKENI. Between the trimmed V and J ends, which lost 6 bases and 2 bases, there was a span of 10 bases. The length of the CDR3 is 13 residues. CDR3 amino acids: CASSPNRQETQYF. The CDR3 region has the DNA TGTGCCAGCTCGCCGAACAGACAAGAGACCCAGTACTTC.

The DNA for the CDR3 is TGTGCCAGCAGTCCGCTCCGAGGTAGCGGTAGCACAGATACGCAGTATTTT. Translating it yields CASSPLRGSGSTDTQYF. The V call is TRBV12-3 or TRBV12-4, the J call TRBJ2-3; D might be TRBD2 (6 bases). The CDR3 totals 17 residues. V was cut by 5 bases and J by 0 bases, with 18 bases left in between.

The rearrangement joins TRBV20-1 to TRBJ2-5; TRBD2 matches at 8 bases. V was clipped by 3 bases and J by 7 bases; unmatched bases: 7. Germline V gene sequence: CDR1 DFQATT, CDR2 SNEGSKA (reference sequence). CDR3 length: 13 amino acids. The CDR3 spells CSASLARGVTQYF. CDR3 nucleotides: TGCAGTGCTAGTCTAGCGCGGGGGGTGACCCAGTACTTC.

This clonotype was detected only a few times. The J gene is TRBJ1-6, the V gene TRBV4-2, with 7 bases aligning to TRBD1. Germline assignment: CDR1 LGHNA and CDR2 YNFKEQ. The CDR3 runs to 15 residues. With V trimmed by 0 bases and J by 10 bases, 6 bases remained unmatched. CDR3 region: CASSQEAGGNSPLHF. As DNA, the CDR3 is TGTGCCAGCAGCCAAGAAGCAGGGGGAAACTCACCCCTCCACTTT.

This clonotype has at least ten counts. This chain uses TRBV27 with TRBJ1-5; D is perhaps TRBD1 (5 bases). Germline V gene lookup returns CDR1 MNHEY and CDR2 SMNVEV (reference sequence). V was trimmed by 3 bases and J by 7 bases, leaving 13 bases between them. The CDR3 runs to 14 residues. The CDR3 DNA is TGTGCCAGCAGTTTTGCGGGGGTGGGGCAGCCCCAGCATTTT. It is translated as CASSFAGVGQPQHF.

This clonotype occurred a few times. The gene calls are TRBV5-1 and TRBJ2-5, with a possible D match to TRBD2 (6 bases). In germline, CDR1 is SGHRS, CDR2 YFSETQ. The CDR3 loop spans 16 amino acids. Trimming left V 4 bases short and J 1 base short, with 17 bases between. This chain's CDR3 is CASSPGNSGSQETQYF. In nucleotides, the CDR3 is TGCGCCAGCAGCCCCGGGAATAGCGGCTCCCAAGAGACCCAGTACTTC.

This clonotype was observed a single time. V and J are TRBV4-3 and TRBJ2-3; D is perhaps TRBD1 (6 bases). Trimming left V 3 bases short and J 3 bases short, with 19 bases between. This CDR3 is 17 amino acids long. Germline V gives CDR1 LGHNA, CDR2 YSLEER. In nucleotides, the CDR3 is TGCGCCAGCAGCCAGAACAGGGAGATTAGTTTAACAGATACGCAGTATTTT. Translation gives CASSQNREISLTDTQYF.

This clonotype was detected a few times. The chain couples TRBV6-1 to TRBJ2-7; 7 nucleotides agree with TRBD2. Germline V gives CDR1 MNHNS, CDR2 SASEGT. Unmatched junction bases numbered 9, after V lost 3 bases and J lost 4 bases. The CDR3 sequence is 15 residues long. This CDR3 reads CASSEELTGGYEQYF. The DNA of the CDR3 is TGTGCCAGCAGTGAGGAATTGACGGGGGGATACGAGCAGTACTTC.

There are a few counts of this clonotype. This rearrangement joins TRBV3-1 to TRBJ1-3; weak D call: TRBD1 (5 bases). Germline CDR1 reads LGHDT; CDR2 reads YNNKEL (reference sequence). CDR3 size: 14 residues. The V and J ends lost 2 bases and 3 bases respectively, with 8 bases between them. In nucleotides, the CDR3 is TGTGCCAGCAGCCAACAGGGAGGTGGAAACACCATATATTTT. This codes for CASSQQGGGNTIYF.

V usage is TRBV28 and J usage is TRBJ2-3; maybe TRBD1 (6 bases). V lost 8 bases and J lost 8, with 14 bases in between. The CDR3 has 12 amino acids. The germline V gene encodes CDR1 MDHEN and CDR2 SYDVKM. CDR3 region: CASGQGGVTQYF. The DNA for the CDR3 is TGTGCCAGCGGGCAAGGGGGTGTTACGCAGTATTTT.

The V call is TRBV11-3, the J call TRBJ2-1; D perhaps matches TRBD1 (5 bases). This CDR3 contains 16 residues. The V end lost 2 bases, the J end lost 2 bases, and 13 bases lay between the germline ends. CDR1 and CDR2 (germline): SGHNT, YENEEA. The CDR3 sequence is CASSLWGGGTYNEQFF. CDR3 nucleotides: TGTGCCAGCAGCTTATGGGGCGGTGGAACCTACAATGAGCAGTTCTTC.

This clonotype was seen a few times. The V gene is TRBV4-2, the J gene TRBJ2-2; D gene uncertain. The CDR3 covers 12 residues. CDR1 and CDR2 (germline): LGHNA, YNFKEQ. V lost 4 bases and J 7 bases, leaving 7 bases between the germline ends. The CDR3 DNA sequence: TGTGCCAGCAGCCCCTCTAACGGGGAGCTGTTTTTT. Its protein is CASSPSNGELFF.

In its sample, this clonotype was seen once. One junction end does not reproduce the germline sequence, and a read error may be involved. CDR3 nucleotide sequence: TGTGCCAGCAGTTCATCCGGGGGAGCAGGTCAGCCCCAGCGTTTT. Protein product: CASSSSGGAGQPQRF. The chain links TRBV3-1 to TRBJ1-5; maybe TRBD1 (5 bases). The germline CDR1 and CDR2 sequences are LGHDT and YNNKEL (reference sequence). CDR3 length equals 15 residues. Variable domain in full (rest from reference TRBV3-1 and TRBJ1-5): DTAVSQTPKYLVTQMGNDKSIKCEQNLGHDTMYWYKQDSKKFLKIMFSYNNKELIINETVPNRFSPKSPDKAHLNLHINSLELGDSAVYFCASSSSGGAGQPQRFGDGTRLSIL.

This clonotype showed up many times. V is TRBV27 and J is TRBJ2-7, with 13 bases that match TRBD2. The CDR3 totals 18 residues. Germline V gene data show CDR1 as MNHEY and CDR2 as SMNVEV (reference sequence). V was pared by 5 bases and J by 7 bases, with 17 bases of the junction left unmatched. The CDR3 here is CASSLYPSTSGGALEQYF. CDR3 DNA: TGTGCCAGCAGTCTCTACCCTTCCACTAGCGGGGGGGCCCTGGAGCAGTACTTC.

In its sample, this clonotype was seen many times. The rearrangement uses TRBV29-1 and TRBJ1-1; 7 bases are a match to TRBD1. Unmatched junction bases numbered 9, after V lost 6 bases and J lost 5 bases. The CDR3 is 13 amino acids. Germline V gene data show CDR1 as SQVTM and CDR2 as ANQGSEA. The CDR3 sequence is CSVREGARTEAFF. The DNA for the CDR3 is TGCAGCGTGAGAGAGGGGGCGAGAACTGAAGCTTTCTTT.

V gene TRBV9 combines with J gene TRBJ2-3, with D possibly matching TRBD2 (6 bases). The CDR3 spans 15 residues. Germline CDR1 reads SGDLS; CDR2 reads YYNGEE. V was shortened by 1 base and J by 2 bases, with 11 bases between the two germline ends. CDR3 sequence (DNA): TGTGCCAGCAGCGTAAGTGGGGGGAACACAGATACGCAGTATTTT. As protein: CASSVSGGNTDTQYF. The whole variable domain, remainder taken from reference TRBV9 and TRBJ2-3, is DSGVTQTPKHLITATGQRVTLRCSPRSGDLSVYWYQQSLDQGLQFLIQYYNGEERAKGNILERFSAQQFPDLHSELNLSSLELGDSALYFCASSVSGGNTDTQYFGPGTRLTVL.

J is TRBJ1-2 and V is TRBV20-1; D gene unclear. This CDR3 has 12 amino acids. V shed 2 bases and J shed 8 bases, with 12 bases lying between them. Germline V gene lookup returns CDR1 DFQATT and CDR2 SNEGSKA (reference sequence). CDR3 sequence: CSARTRLGGYTF. For the CDR3, the DNA is TGCAGTGCTAGAACCAGACTGGGCGGCTACACCTTC.

The CDR3 protein is CASSQVGDPRYEQYF. Written as DNA, the CDR3 is TGTGCCAGCAGCCAAGTGGGGGACCCTCGCTACGAGCAGTACTTC. The chain has TRBV3-1 and TRBJ2-7; either TRBD1 or TRBD2 may supply D (5 bases each). The CDR3 runs 15 residues. Trimming removed 1 base from V and 3 bases from J, with 13 bases in between. Germline loops: CDR1 LGHDT, CDR2 YNNKEL (reference sequence).

This clonotype was counted many times. CDR3 in DNA: TGTGCCAGCAGCCAAGCCCGGCAGGGCGATCAGCCCCAGCATTTT. It translates to CASSQARQGDQPQHF. V and J are TRBV3-1 and TRBJ1-5; a weak D match, TRBD1 (5 bases). V gave up 1 base and J gave up 5 bases, with 12 bases separating them. The germline V gene encodes CDR1 LGHDT and CDR2 YNNKEL (reference sequence). CDR3 length: 15 amino acids.

This clonotype turned up a few times. V is TRBV7-9 and J is TRBJ2-5; D call uncertain. The V gene's germline CDR1 is SEHNR and CDR2 FQNEAQ (reference sequence). The V and J ends lost 4 bases and 5 bases respectively, with 11 bases between them. CDR3 size: 13 residues. In DNA, the CDR3 is TGTGCCAGCAGCTCAACACCCAGGGAGACCCAGTACTTC. Translation: CASSSTPRETQYF. The full variable domain, rest sourced from reference TRBV7-9 and TRBJ2-5, is DTGVSQNPRHKITKRGQNVTFRCDPISEHNRLYWYRQTLGQGPEFLTYFQNEAQLEKSRLLSDRFSAERPKGSFSTLEIQRTEQGDSAMYLCASSSTPRETQYFGPGTRLLVL.

This chain joins TRBV6-2 or TRBV6-3 and TRBJ2-7; unclear D gene. This CDR3 region has 13 residues. Germline lookup yields CDR1 MNHEY and CDR2 SVGEGT. V gave up 5 bases and J gave up 1 base, with 9 bases separating them. CDR3 DNA sequence: TGTGCCAGCAGTGACCGTAGATCCTACGAGCAGTACTTC. The encoded protein is CASSDRRSYEQYF.

In this sample, this clonotype turned up a few times. The genes are TRBV5-6 and TRBJ2-6; TRBD1 matches 7 bases. Germline trimming cut 4 bases from V and 0 bases from J; bases unmatched to any gene: 10. Germline V CDR1 and CDR2: SGHDT, YYEEEE. The CDR3 length is 18 residues. CDR3 sequence reads: CASSALWGQPSGANVLTF. CDR3 DNA sequence: TGTGCCAGCAGCGCCTTATGGGGACAGCCCTCTGGGGCCAACGTCCTGACTTTC.

The chain links TRBV9 to TRBJ2-1; the D is unclear. This CDR3 contains 14 residues. CDR1 SGDLS and CDR2 YYNGEE come from the germline V gene. V lost 0 bases to trimming and J lost 5 bases, with 9 bases between them. The DNA of the CDR3 is TGTGCCAGCAGCGTAGTTGGTGGCAACAATGAGCAGTTCTTC. This encodes CASSVVGGNNEQFF.

The V call is TRBV12-3 or TRBV12-4, the J call TRBJ2-5; D unclear. V lost 10 bases, J lost 8 bases, and 14 bases lay in between. The CDR3 runs 11 residues. Here the CDR3 DNA reads TGTGCCACCGGAGTCAGCGACACCCAGTACTTC. This sequence encodes CATGVSDTQYF.

This clonotype has a handful of counts. This sequence joins TRBV11-2 and TRBJ2-1; TRBD1 aligns across 9 bases. CDR1 and CDR2 from the germline V gene are SGHAT and FQNNGV. The V gene end was trimmed by 5 bases and the J gene end by 7 bases; junction bases not matched to a gene: 6. The CDR3 is 14 residues long. This CDR3 reads CASSPMDRGNEQFF. In nucleotides, the CDR3 is TGTGCCAGCAGCCCTATGGACAGGGGTAATGAGCAGTTCTTC.